A single sample is the source of the 28 T cell receptor beta chains below, sequenced in a study of control samples from healthy donors and cancer patients. Profiling relied on immunoSEQ multiplex PCR, and the TCRdb table lists in-frame clones only, not all of them. This table has 65,000 to 80,000 clones, about 89% appearing once. Sequencing used PBMCs. These receptors were taken from a woman between 45 and 60 years old with colorectal cancer.

The chain recombines TRBV6-5 with TRBJ2-2; 7 bases line up with TRBD1. CDR3 size: 14 residues. V lost 6 bases, J lost 5 bases, and 6 bases stayed unmatched. Looked up from germline, CDR1 is MNHEY and CDR2 is SVGAGI. DNA of the CDR3: TGTGCCAGCAGGGAGACAGGGAATACCGGGGAGCTGTTTTTT. Amino acid sequence: CASRETGNTGELFF.

V is TRBV5-1 and J is TRBJ2-3; D not certain. Germline assignment: CDR1 SGHRS and CDR2 YFSETQ. CDR3 length: 12 amino acids. V lost 5 bases and J lost 6, with 10 bases in between. CDR3 DNA: TGCGCCAGCAGTAGCCTGGAGGATACGCAGTATTTT. Translating gives CASSSLEDTQYF.

CDR3: CASSEAGRSGANVLTF. The CDR3 DNA reads as TGTGCCAGCAGTGAAGCAGGACGGTCTGGGGCCAACGTCCTGACTTTC. The gene calls are TRBV6-1 and TRBJ2-6; no firm D call. The CDR3 runs 16 residues. Germline CDR1 MNHNS, CDR2 SASEGT. The ends were cut back, 0 bases at V and 1 base at J, with 7 bases in the middle.

The chain combines TRBV6-5 with TRBJ1-2, with D perhaps matching TRBD1 (5 bases). Per germline, CDR1 MNHEY and CDR2 SVGAGI. The CDR3 is 12 residues long. V dropped 6 bases and J dropped 9 bases, with 14 bases sitting between them. Here the CDR3 reads CASRPSGGSYTF. Here the CDR3 DNA reads TGTGCCAGCAGGCCATCTGGGGGGAGCTACACCTTC.

V usage is TRBV7-2 and J usage is TRBJ2-2; D perhaps matches TRBD1 (6 bases). With 1 base removed from V and 4 bases from J, the gap between germline ends came to 16 bases. The CDR3 extends over 17 amino acids. Germline CDR1 is SGHTA and CDR2 is FQGNSA. CDR3 loop: CASSLGSGVGATGELFF. CDR3 nucleotides: TGTGCCAGCAGCTTAGGGAGCGGTGTGGGGGCCACCGGGGAGCTGTTTTTT.

This clone was picked up a small number of times. This sequence joins TRBV5-1 and TRBJ2-3, with D maybe TRBD2 (5 bases). Trimming took off 2 bases at V and 1 base at J, with 8 bases between the two ends. CDR1 is SGHRS, CDR2 YFSETQ, per germline. This CDR3 is 14 amino acids long. The CDR3 bases are TGCGCCAGCAGCTTAGAGGGCCGCACAGATACGCAGTATTTT. This sequence encodes CASSLEGRTDTQYF.

The chain links TRBV19 to TRBJ1-4; D is uncertain. Per germline, CDR1 LNHDA and CDR2 SQIVND (reference sequence). The CDR3 length is 15 residues. V was shortened by 3 bases and J by 5 bases, with 13 bases between the two germline ends. The CDR3 protein is CASSIVGRPNEKLFF. The CDR3 DNA sequence: TGTGCCAGTAGTATCGTCGGGCGGCCGAATGAAAAACTGTTTTTT.

The chain joins TRBV2 to TRBJ2-7; 15 nucleotides match TRBD2. This CDR3 contains 13 residues. CDR1 SNHLY and CDR2 FYNNEI come from the germline V gene. V dropped 6 bases and J dropped 9; count of bases not matched to a gene: 3. Here the CDR3 reads CASRGLAGGRQYV. The CDR3 nucleotides are TGTGCCAGCAGGGGACTAGCGGGAGGAAGGCAGTACGTC.

The V and J genes are TRBV2 and TRBJ2-1; 9 nucleotides line up with TRBD2. The germline gives CDR1 SNHLY, CDR2 FYNNEI. This CDR3 is built from 15 residues. Trimming at V came to 6 bases and at J to 1 base, leaving 4 bases not matched to a gene. The CDR3: CASRDSGGSYNEQFF. As DNA, the CDR3 is TGTGCCAGCAGGGATAGCGGGGGTTCCTACAATGAGCAGTTCTTC.

This clone was counted a few times. The chain couples TRBV18 to TRBJ2-5; TRBD2 aligns across 10 bases. CDR3 length: 17 residues. The V gene end was trimmed by 3 bases and the J gene end by 1 base; junction bases not matched to a gene: 8. CDR1 KGHSH and CDR2 LQKENI come from the germline V gene. The CDR3 nucleotides are TGTGCCAGCTCACCCCCAGGAGCGGGGGGGGGCCAAGAGACCCAGTACTTC. This translates into CASSPPGAGGGQETQYF.

The chain has TRBV9 and TRBJ1-6; possible D gene TRBD1, 6 bases. Per germline, CDR1 SGDLS and CDR2 YYNGEE. The germline V and J ends were trimmed by 4 bases and 7 bases, with 15 bases remaining between them. The CDR3 contains 15 residues. This chain's CDR3 is CASSPPGALNSPLHF. Written as DNA, the CDR3 is TGTGCCAGCAGCCCACCAGGGGCATTGAATTCACCCCTCCACTTT.

The chain joins TRBV6-2 or TRBV6-3 to TRBJ2-7, with a possible D match to TRBD1 (6 bases). V was trimmed by 5 bases and J by 2 bases, leaving 16 bases between them. The CDR3 totals 15 residues. CDR1 and CDR2 from the germline V gene are MNHEY and SVGEGT. CDR3 DNA sequence: TGTGCCAGCAGTAGCCTAGCAGGGGCCACCTACGAGCAGTACGTC. This gives the protein CASSSLAGATYEQYV.

This clone was observed a handful of times. The CDR3 sequence: CASSLASGTGAYNEQFF. In DNA form, the CDR3 reads TGTGCCAGCAGCTTAGCTTCAGGGACAGGGGCCTACAATGAGCAGTTCTTC. This chain uses TRBV11-3 with TRBJ2-1; the match to TRBD1 covers 10 bases. With 1 base clipped from V and 2 bases from J, the junction kept 5 bases outside the gene matches. The CDR3 totals 17 residues. Germline CDR1 SGHNT, CDR2 YENEEA.

CDR3 nucleotides: TGTGCCAGCTCTTGGTTTACAGGGGACTCACCCCTCCACTTT. Translating it yields CASSWFTGDSPLHF. The chain uses TRBV28 and TRBJ1-6, with 7 bases aligning to TRBD1. Germline trimming cut 8 bases from V and 10 bases from J; bases unmatched to any gene: 11. CDR3 length: 14 residues. The germline CDR1 and CDR2 sequences are MDHEN and SYDVKM.

In its sample, this clone was seen a few times. The gene calls are TRBV6-5 and TRBJ2-5; D may be TRBD1 or TRBD2 (6 bases each). Between the trimmed V and J ends, which lost 7 bases and 0 bases, there was a span of 12 bases. Per the germline V gene, CDR1 is MNHEY and CDR2 is SVGAGI. The CDR3 covers 14 residues. CDR3 DNA: TGTGCCAGCAAAGAAGGGGGGAACCAAGAGACCCAGTACTTC. Translation: CASKEGGNQETQYF.

This clone was counted once. The chain links TRBV7-2 to TRBJ1-1, with 10 nucleotides matching TRBD1. V lost 1 base, J lost 5 bases, and 7 bases stayed unmatched. The CDR3 loop spans 16 amino acids. The germline CDR1 and CDR2 sequences are SGHTA and FQGNSA. The CDR3 coding sequence is TGTGCCAGCAGCTTAGTTCCATCGGGACAGGGGACTGAAGCTTTCTTT. Amino acid sequence: CASSLVPSGQGTEAFF. Full variable domain (rest looked up from reference TRBV7-2 and TRBJ1-1): GAGVSQSPSNKVTEKGKDVELRCDPISGHTALYWYRQSLGQGLEFLIYFQGNSAPDKSGLPSDRFSAERTGGSVSTLTIQRTQQEDSAVYLCASSLVPSGQGTEAFFGQGTRLTVV.

The rearrangement uses TRBV7-8 and TRBJ2-4; 8 bases line up with TRBD1. The V segment lost 7 bases and the J segment 5 bases; nucleotides outside the gene matches: 7. The CDR3 has 14 residues. Germline loops: CDR1 SGHVS, CDR2 FQNEAQ. For the CDR3, the DNA is TGTGCCAGCAAGCCAGGGGGCGCCGAAAACATTCAGTACTTC. Protein product: CASKPGGAENIQYF. Full variable domain (missing parts from reference TRBV7-8 and TRBJ2-4): GAGVSQSPRYKVAKRGQDVALRCDPISGHVSLFWYQQALGQGPEFLTYFQNEAQLDKSGLPSDRFFAERPEGSVSTLKIQRTQQEDSAVYLCASKPGGAENIQYFGAGTRLSVL.

The chain carries TRBV7-8 and TRBJ1-2; D is unclear. From germline, CDR1 is SGHVS and CDR2 FQNEAQ. The germline V and J ends were trimmed by 5 bases and 2 bases, with 6 bases remaining between them. The CDR3 totals 12 residues. CDR3 protein: CASSPSNYGYTF. CDR3 DNA: TGTGCCAGCAGCCCTTCCAACTATGGCTACACCTTC.

The genes are TRBV5-4 and TRBJ1-2; D might be TRBD1 (6 bases). This CDR3 comprises 14 residues. In germline, CDR1 is SGHNT, CDR2 YYREEE (reference sequence). Between the trimmed V and J ends, which lost 4 bases and 1 base, there was a span of 11 bases. In nucleotides, the CDR3 is TGTGCCAGCAGCCCCGGACAGCTTAACTATGGCTACACCTTC. Translating it yields CASSPGQLNYGYTF. Based on the CDR3 plus reference TRBV5-4 and TRBJ1-2, the full variable domain is ETGVTQSPTHLIKTRGQQVTLRCSSQSGHNTVSWYQQALGQGPQFIFQYYREEENGRGNFPPRFSGLQFPNYSSELNVNALELDDSALYLCASSPGQLNYGYTFGSGTRLTVV.

The chain carries TRBV5-6 and TRBJ1-1; 8 bases map to TRBD1. Unmatched junction bases numbered 9, after V lost 4 bases and J lost 10 bases. CDR1 is SGHDT and CDR2 is YYEEEE in the germline V gene. This CDR3 is 13 amino acids long. The CDR3 reads CASSPGGRYGAFF. In DNA form, the CDR3 reads TGTGCCAGCAGCCCAGGGGGCAGGTACGGAGCTTTCTTT.

V and J are TRBV5-1 and TRBJ2-5; TRBD1 aligns across 8 bases. Germline trimming cut 4 bases from V and 2 bases from J; bases unmatched to any gene: 7. This CDR3 region has 15 residues. Germline CDR1 reads SGHRS; CDR2 reads YFSETQ. CDR3 in DNA: TGCGCCAGCAGCGCTGGCAGGGGGCTACAAGAGACCCAGTACTTC. Amino acids: CASSAGRGLQETQYF.

Concerning this clone itself: Additional DNA sequences in this sample encode the identical CDR3. This chain's CDR3 is CASSLGLAGGYNEQFF. CDR3 in DNA: TGCGCCAGCAGCCTGGGACTAGCGGGGGGGTACAATGAGCAGTTCTTC. V is TRBV5-1 and J is TRBJ2-1; 16 bases align to TRBD2. The trim removed 4 bases at V and 4 bases at J, leaving 2 bases unmatched. In germline, CDR1 is SGHRS, CDR2 YFSETQ. This CDR3 region has 16 residues.

V is TRBV3-1 (or the pseudogene TRBV3-2) and J is TRBJ2-2, with 7 positions matching TRBD2. Germline CDR1 is LGHDT and CDR2 is YNNKEL (reference sequence). The CDR3 has 15 amino acids. Trimming at V came to 8 bases and at J to 4 bases, leaving 10 bases not matched to a gene. In nucleotides, the CDR3 is TGTGCCAGCTCGTACCGGGGGGAAGGCACCGGGGAGCTGTTTTTT. Protein product: CASSYRGEGTGELFF.

The chain joins TRBV7-8 to TRBJ2-7; D is uncertain. Per germline, CDR1 SGHVS and CDR2 FQNEAQ. CDR3 size: 14 residues. Trimming pared 5 bases from V and 0 bases from J, leaving 11 bases between. The CDR3 nucleotides are TGTGCCAGCAGCCCCGATCCGAGCTCCTACGAGCAGTACGTC. Its translation: CASSPDPSSYEQYV.

V usage is TRBV6-2 or TRBV6-3 and J usage is TRBJ2-5; no definite D call. Per the germline V gene, CDR1 is MNHEY and CDR2 is SVGEGT. The germline V and J ends were trimmed by 5 bases and 7 bases, with 17 bases remaining between them. There are 14 residues in the CDR3. The CDR3 DNA reads TGTGCCAGCAGTCCAATCCGGTCGGACGGGACCCAGTACTTC. Translation: CASSPIRSDGTQYF.

The V and J genes are TRBV5-8 and TRBJ2-3, with D maybe TRBD2 (6 bases). The CDR3 extends over 14 amino acids. Looked up from germline, CDR1 is SGHTS and CDR2 is YDEGEE. Trimming removed 6 bases from V and 6 bases from J, with 17 bases in between. The CDR3 reads CASIRGTPSDTQYF. The CDR3 DNA reads as TGTGCCAGCATCCGCGGGACTCCCTCGGATACGCAGTATTTT.

J is TRBJ2-7 and V is TRBV6-2 or TRBV6-3, with D tentatively TRBD1 or TRBD2 (6 bases each). V was cut by 6 bases and J by 5 bases, with 14 bases left in between. The CDR3 contains 13 residues. Germline V lookup: CDR1 MNHEY, CDR2 SVGEGT. Written as DNA, the CDR3 is TGTGCCAGCAGCCCAGGGGAGGTTGACGAGCAGTACGTC. Protein sequence: CASSPGEVDEQYV.

This chain uses TRBV24-1 with TRBJ2-3, with D possibly matching TRBD2 (5 bases). The ends were cut back, 5 bases at V and 2 bases at J, with 13 bases in the middle. This CDR3 spans 15 amino acids. CDR1 and CDR2 (germline): KGHDR, SFDVKD. CDR3 loop: CATSVAGESTDTQYF. CDR3 nucleotides: TGTGCCACCAGTGTTGCGGGTGAATCCACAGATACGCAGTATTTT.